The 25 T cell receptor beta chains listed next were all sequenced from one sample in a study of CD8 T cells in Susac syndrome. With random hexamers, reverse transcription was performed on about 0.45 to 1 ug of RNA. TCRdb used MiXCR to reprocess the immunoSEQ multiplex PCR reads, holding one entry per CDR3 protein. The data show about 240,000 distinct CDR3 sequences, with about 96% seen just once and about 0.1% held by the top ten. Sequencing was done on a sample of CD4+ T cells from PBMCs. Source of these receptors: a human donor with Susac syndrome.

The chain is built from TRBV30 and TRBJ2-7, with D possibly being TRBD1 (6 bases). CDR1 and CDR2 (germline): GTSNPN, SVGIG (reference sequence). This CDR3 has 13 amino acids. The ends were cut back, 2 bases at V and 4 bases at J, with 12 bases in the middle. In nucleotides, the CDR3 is TGTGCCTGGAGTAGGACAGTAACGTACGAGCAGTACTTC. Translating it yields CAWSRTVTYEQYF.

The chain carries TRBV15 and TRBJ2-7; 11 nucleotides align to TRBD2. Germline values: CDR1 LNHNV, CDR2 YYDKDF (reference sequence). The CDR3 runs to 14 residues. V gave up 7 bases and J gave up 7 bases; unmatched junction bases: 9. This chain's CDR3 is CATTTGLADPEQYF. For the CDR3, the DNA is TGTGCCACCACAACGGGACTAGCGGATCCGGAGCAGTACTTC. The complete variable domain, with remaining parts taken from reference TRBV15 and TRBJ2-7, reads DAMVIQNPRYQVTQFGKPVTLSCSQTLNHNVMYWYQQKSSQAPKLLFHYYDKDFNNEADTPDNFQSRRPNTSFCFLDIRSPGLGDTAMYLCATTTGLADPEQYFGPGTRLTVT.

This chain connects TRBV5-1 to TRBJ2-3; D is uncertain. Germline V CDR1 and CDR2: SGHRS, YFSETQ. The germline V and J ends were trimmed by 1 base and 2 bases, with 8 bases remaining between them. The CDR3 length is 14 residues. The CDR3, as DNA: TGCGCCAGCAGCTTGATGGGAATCACAGATACGCAGTATTTT. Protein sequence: CASSLMGITDTQYF.

The CDR3 is CASSLSGGEQYF. The DNA of the CDR3 is TGTGCCAGCAGTTTGAGTGGGGGCGAGCAGTACTTC. This chain links TRBV28 with TRBJ2-7; D may correspond to TRBD1 or TRBD2 (5 bases each). Deletions cut 3 bases from V and 6 bases from J, with 9 bases between. The CDR3 sequence is 12 residues long. CDR1 and CDR2 (germline): MDHEN, SYDVKM.

This CDR3 reads CASSESVEQFF. The CDR3 bases are TGTGCCAGCAGTGAATCGGTTGAGCAGTTCTTC. The chain combines TRBV2 with TRBJ2-1; D is uncertain. The CDR3 consists of 11 residues. Germline CDR1 is SNHLY and CDR2 is FYNNEI. V was shortened by 2 bases and J by 9 bases, with 5 bases between the two germline ends.

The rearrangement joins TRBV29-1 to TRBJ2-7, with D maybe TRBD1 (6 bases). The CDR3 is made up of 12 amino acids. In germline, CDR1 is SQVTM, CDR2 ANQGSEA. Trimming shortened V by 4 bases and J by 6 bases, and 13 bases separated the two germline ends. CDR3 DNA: TGCAGCGTTGGTAGGACAGAGGGCGAGCAGTACTTC. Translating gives CSVGRTEGEQYF.

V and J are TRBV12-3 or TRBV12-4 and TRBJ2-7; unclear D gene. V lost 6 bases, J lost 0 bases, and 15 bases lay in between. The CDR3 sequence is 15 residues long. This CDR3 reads CASSYLTGDSYEQYF. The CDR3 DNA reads TGTGCCAGCAGCTACCTCACGGGCGACTCCTACGAGCAGTACTTC.

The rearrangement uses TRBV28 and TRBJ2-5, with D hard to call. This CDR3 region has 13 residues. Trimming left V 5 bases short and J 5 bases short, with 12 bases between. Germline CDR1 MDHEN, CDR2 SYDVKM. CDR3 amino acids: CASSRQSEETQYF. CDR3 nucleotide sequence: TGTGCCAGCAGTCGGCAGTCCGAGGAGACCCAGTACTTC.

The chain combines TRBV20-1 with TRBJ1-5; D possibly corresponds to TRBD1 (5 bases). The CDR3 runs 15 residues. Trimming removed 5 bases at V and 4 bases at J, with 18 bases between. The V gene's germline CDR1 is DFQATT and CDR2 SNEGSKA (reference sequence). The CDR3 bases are TGCAGTGCTCAAACCACCGGGACGGGGAATCAGCCCCAGCATTTT. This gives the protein CSAQTTGTGNQPQHF.

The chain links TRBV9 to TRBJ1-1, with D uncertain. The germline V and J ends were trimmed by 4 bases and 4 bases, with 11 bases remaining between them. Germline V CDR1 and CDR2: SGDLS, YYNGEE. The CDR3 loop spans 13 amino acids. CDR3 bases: TGTGCCAGCAGCCCTAGGTTGTTCACTGAAGCTTTCTTT. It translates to CASSPRLFTEAFF.

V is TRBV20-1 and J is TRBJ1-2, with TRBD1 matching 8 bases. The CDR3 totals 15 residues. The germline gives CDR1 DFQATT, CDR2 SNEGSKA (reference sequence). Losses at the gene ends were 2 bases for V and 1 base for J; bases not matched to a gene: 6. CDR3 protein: CSARKGQGGNYGYTF. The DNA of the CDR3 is TGCAGTGCTAGAAAAGGACAGGGCGGTAACTATGGCTACACCTTC.

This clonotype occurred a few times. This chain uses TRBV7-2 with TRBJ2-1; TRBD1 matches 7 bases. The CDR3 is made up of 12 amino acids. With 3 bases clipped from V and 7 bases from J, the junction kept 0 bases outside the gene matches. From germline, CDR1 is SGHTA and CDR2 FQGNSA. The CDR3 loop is CASSFRGNEQFF. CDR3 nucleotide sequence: TGTGCCAGCAGCTTCAGGGGGAATGAGCAGTTCTTC.

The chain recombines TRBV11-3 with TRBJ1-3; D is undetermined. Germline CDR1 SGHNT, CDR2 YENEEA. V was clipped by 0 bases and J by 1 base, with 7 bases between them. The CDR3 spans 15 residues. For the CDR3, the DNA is TGTGCCAGCAGCTTAGAGGTGACATCTGGAAACACCATATATTTT. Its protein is CASSLEVTSGNTIYF.

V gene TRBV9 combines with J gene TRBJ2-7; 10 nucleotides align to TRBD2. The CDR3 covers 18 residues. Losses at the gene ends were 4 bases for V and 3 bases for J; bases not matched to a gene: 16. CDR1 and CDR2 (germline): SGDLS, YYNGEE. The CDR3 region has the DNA TGTGCCAGCAGCCTTTCGACTAGCGGGCCCCCCGGGGTCTACGAGCAGTACTTC. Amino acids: CASSLSTSGPPGVYEQYF.

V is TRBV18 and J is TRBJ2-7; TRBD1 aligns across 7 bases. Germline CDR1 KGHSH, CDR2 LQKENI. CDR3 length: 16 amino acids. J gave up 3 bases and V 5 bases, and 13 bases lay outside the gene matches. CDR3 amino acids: CASSMAAAGGRYEQYF. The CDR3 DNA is TGTGCCAGCTCAATGGCCGCCGCAGGGGGACGCTACGAGCAGTACTTC.

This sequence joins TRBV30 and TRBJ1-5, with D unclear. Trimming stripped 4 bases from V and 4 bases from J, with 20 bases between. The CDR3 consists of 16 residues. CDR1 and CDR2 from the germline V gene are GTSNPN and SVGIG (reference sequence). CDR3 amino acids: CAWTASPGYLNQPQHF. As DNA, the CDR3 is TGTGCCTGGACTGCTTCCCCCGGGTACCTTAATCAGCCCCAGCATTTT.

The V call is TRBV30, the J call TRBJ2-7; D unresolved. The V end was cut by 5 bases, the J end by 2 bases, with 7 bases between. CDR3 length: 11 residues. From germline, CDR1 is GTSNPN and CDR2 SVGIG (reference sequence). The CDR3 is CAWSEPYEQYF. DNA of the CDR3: TGTGCCTGGTCGGAACCCTACGAGCAGTACTTC.

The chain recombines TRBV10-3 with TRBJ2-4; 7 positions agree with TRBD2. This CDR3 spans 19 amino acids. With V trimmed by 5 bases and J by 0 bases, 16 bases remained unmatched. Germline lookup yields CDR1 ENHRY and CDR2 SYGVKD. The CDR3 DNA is TGTGCCATCAGTACCACGGGGGGAGGAGGGGCCCTAGCCAAAAACATTCAGTACTTC. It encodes CAISTTGGGGALAKNIQYF.

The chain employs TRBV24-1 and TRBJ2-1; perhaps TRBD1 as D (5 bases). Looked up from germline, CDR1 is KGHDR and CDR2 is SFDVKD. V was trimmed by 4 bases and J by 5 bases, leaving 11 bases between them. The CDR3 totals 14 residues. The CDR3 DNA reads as TGTGCCACCAGTGACCTTGACAGTGACAATGAGCAGTTCTTC. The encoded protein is CATSDLDSDNEQFF.

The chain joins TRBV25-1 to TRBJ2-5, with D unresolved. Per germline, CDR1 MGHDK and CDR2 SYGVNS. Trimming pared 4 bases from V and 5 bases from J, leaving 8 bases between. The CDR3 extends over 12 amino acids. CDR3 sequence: CASSVSTETQYF. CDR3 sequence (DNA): TGTGCCAGCAGTGTCAGTACGGAGACCCAGTACTTC.

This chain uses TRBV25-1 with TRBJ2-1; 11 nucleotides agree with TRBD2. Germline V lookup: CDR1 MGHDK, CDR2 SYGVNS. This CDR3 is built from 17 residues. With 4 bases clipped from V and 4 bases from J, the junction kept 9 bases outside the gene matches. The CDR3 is CASSADSGRVSYNEQFF. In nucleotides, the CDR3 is TGTGCCAGCAGTGCCGATAGCGGGAGGGTGTCGTACAATGAGCAGTTCTTC. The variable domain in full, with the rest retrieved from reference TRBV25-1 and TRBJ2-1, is EADIYQTPRYLVIGTGKKITLECSQTMGHDKMYWYQQDPGMELHLIHYSYGVNSTEKGDLSSESTVSRIRTEHFPLTLESARPSHTSQYLCASSADSGRVSYNEQFFGPGTRLTVL.

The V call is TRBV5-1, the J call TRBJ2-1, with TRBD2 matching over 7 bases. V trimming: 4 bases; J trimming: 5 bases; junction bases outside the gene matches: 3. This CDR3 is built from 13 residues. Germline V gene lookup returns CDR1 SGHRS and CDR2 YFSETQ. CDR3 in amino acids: CASSVSGNNEQFF. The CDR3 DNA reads TGCGCCAGCAGCGTCAGCGGGAACAATGAGCAGTTCTTC.

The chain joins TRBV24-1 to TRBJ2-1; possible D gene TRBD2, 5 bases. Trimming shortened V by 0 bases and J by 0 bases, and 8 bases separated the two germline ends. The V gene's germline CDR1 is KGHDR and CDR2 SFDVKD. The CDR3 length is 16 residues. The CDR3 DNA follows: TGTGCCACCAGTGATTTGGCGGGCCTCTCCTACAATGAGCAGTTCTTC. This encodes CATSDLAGLSYNEQFF.

Here the CDR3 DNA reads TGCAGCGTCCAGGGCCAGCACAGCACAGATACGCAGTATTTT. It specifies CSVQGQHSTDTQYF. The chain uses TRBV29-1 and TRBJ2-3; maybe TRBD1 (5 bases). This CDR3 spans 14 amino acids. The ends were cut back, 6 bases at V and 0 bases at J, with 13 bases in the middle. Germline V lookup: CDR1 SQVTM, CDR2 ANQGSEA.

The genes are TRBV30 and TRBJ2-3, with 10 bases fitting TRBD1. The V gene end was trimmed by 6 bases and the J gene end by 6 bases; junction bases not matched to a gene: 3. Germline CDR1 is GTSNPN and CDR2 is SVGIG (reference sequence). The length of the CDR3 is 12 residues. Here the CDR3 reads CACDRGPDTQYF. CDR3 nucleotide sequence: TGTGCCTGCGACAGGGGGCCGGATACGCAGTATTTT. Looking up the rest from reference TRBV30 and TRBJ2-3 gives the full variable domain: SQTIHQWPATLVQPVGSPLSLECTVEGTSNPNLYWYRQAAGRGLQLLFYSVGIGQISSEVPQNLSASRPQDRQFILSSKKLLLSDSGFYLCACDRGPDTQYFGPGTRLTVL.